Detailed here is one TCR beta chain. The antigen it binds to is not known. This sample was included in a study of T cells expressing NK-cell markers (TCRdb year 2020). As for the study more broadly: In sorted CD3+CD56+NKG2C+, CD3+CD56+NKG2C- and CD3+CD56-NKG2C+ T-cell subsets from several donors, TCR beta-chain repertoires were profiled. Randomly selected healthy volunteers, three men and five women, were used as the eight sequenced donors. Seven of the eight sequenced donors were HCMV-seropositive and one was HCMV-seronegative. Illumina HiSeq 2000/2500, MiSeq or NextSeq was used to sequence libraries as 2 x 150 bp reads. Results and caveats for the whole study, not just this receptor: It remained unclear whether the expanded NKG2C-expressing T cell clones were specific for HCMV antigens. In six donors, the dominant CD3+CD56+NKG2C+ clonotypes were among the top 10 CD8+ clonotypes and accounted for roughly 1.0-7.5% of CD8+ T cells. Those dominant clonotypes were again the most abundant among CD3+CD56-NKG2C+ cells in four donors, at about 25-60.1%.

To determine HCMV serostatus, a commercial ELISA kit was used to detect HCMV-specific IgG in serum. Ficoll density gradient centrifugation was used to isolate peripheral blood mononuclear cells from blood. The listed sequencing device is Illumina HiSeq 2000. TCR beta cDNA libraries were prepared using 5'RACE template switching, which introduced a universal primer site and unique molecular identifiers. Priming for cDNA synthesis came from the TCR beta constant segment, and two successive PCR amplification steps followed. The authors processed their data as follows. MIGEC was used to demultiplex reads and group reads by UMI, and MiTCR was used to assemble and quantify clonotypes. To exclude erroneous sequences, any TCR cDNA sequence not supported by at least two reads was discarded. The tcR package was used for downstream repertoire analysis, and clonotypes were matched across fractions by CDR3 nucleotide sequence plus V segment. VDJmatch was used to annotate antigen specificity against VDJdb, with one amino acid substitution allowed in CDR3. Reprocessed by TCRdb, the reads give a single entry per CDR3 protein sequence, without DNA. TCRdb, not the authors, supplied the V and J calls. The table kept for this sample lists about 160,000 distinct CDR3 sequences. Of the sample, around 18% is held by the ten largest clones.

Sequenced: blood T cells: a sorted CD56 or NKG2C T cell subset, CD4+ or CD8+ T cells, or bulk PBMC T cells (not recorded which). This TCR was sampled from a woman between 18 and 69 years old in good health.

The CDR3 protein sequence reads: CSAARTPDSPLHF. The chain employs TRBV20-1 and TRBJ1-6; TCRdb indicates TRBD1, and absent DNA this call remains unverified. Per the germline V gene (reference sequence), DFQATT is the CDR1 and SNEGSKA is the CDR2. From the cysteine up to the phenylalanine, the CDR3 has a length of 13 residues. No DNA is given.